Presented here are 20 T cell receptor beta chains from one specimen sequenced in a study of cytomegalovirus exposure and HLA in healthy donors. Both 60 Vbeta primers and 13 Jbeta primers went into the PCR. The protocol was immunoSEQ multiplex PCR, while the TCRdb copy is restricted to in-frame clones and leaves out a portion. The sample shows some 150,000 clones, roughly 77% of them seen only once. Sequenced input: PBMCs. The receptors here all came from a man in his forties or fifties in good health and CMV-seronegative.

In its sample, this clone was seen a few times. The chain uses TRBV2 and TRBJ1-5, with D unclear. The length of the CDR3 is 13 residues. The germline gives CDR1 SNHLY, CDR2 FYNNEI. Trimming left V 6 bases short and J 7 bases short, with 13 bases between. The CDR3 DNA sequence: TGTGCCAGCAGGACCGACATACAGCAGCCCCAGCATTTT. Its translation is CASRTDIQQPQHF.

The V call is TRBV7-3, the J call TRBJ2-6; TRBD1 might be the D (5 bases). The germline V gene encodes CDR1 SGHTA and CDR2 FQGTGA. V was clipped by 1 base and J by 2 bases, with 9 bases between them. The CDR3 has 16 amino acids. CDR3 DNA: TGTGCCAGCAGCTTAATCTGGGGCCCTGGGGCCAACGTCCTGACTTTC. It yields the protein CASSLIWGPGANVLTF.

The chain carries TRBV28 and TRBJ2-5; 8 bases fit TRBD1. This CDR3 is 14 amino acids long. Germline V gene lookup returns CDR1 MDHEN and CDR2 SYDVKM. V shed 5 bases and J 5 bases; nucleotides not matched to a gene: 7. The CDR3 bases are TGTGCCAGCAGTCGACAGGGGCCCTGGGAGACCCAGTACTTC. This codes for CASSRQGPWETQYF.

On this clone: Other nucleotide sequences in the sample specify the same CDR3. The V and J genes are TRBV7-3 and TRBJ2-5; 8 positions agree with TRBD1. Germline values: CDR1 SGHTA, CDR2 FQGTGA. This CDR3 has 13 residues. V shed 6 bases, J shed 4 bases, and the junction held 4 bases outside the gene matches. CDR3: CASSFGQGETQYF. The CDR3 nucleotides read TGTGCCAGCAGTTTCGGACAGGGAGAGACCCAGTACTTC. Together with reference TRBV7-3 and TRBJ2-5, the CDR3 gives the full variable domain: GAGVSQTPSNKVTEKGKYVELRCDPISGHTALYWYRQSLGQGPEFLIYFQGTGAADDSGLPNDRFFAVRPEGSVSTLKIQRTERGDSAVYLCASSFGQGETQYFGPGTRLLVL.

V is TRBV5-1 and J is TRBJ1-4; TRBD1 agrees at 11 bases. Trimming cost V 3 bases and J 4 bases; bases outside gene matches: 5. Germline CDR1 reads SGHRS; CDR2 reads YFSETQ. The CDR3 contains 16 residues. CDR3 in DNA: TGCGCCAGCAGCTCCGGGACAGGGGGTCTTAATGAAAAACTGTTTTTT. Amino acids: CASSSGTGGLNEKLFF.

The gene calls are TRBV2 and TRBJ2-3; 12 nucleotides line up with TRBD2. CDR1 is SNHLY, CDR2 FYNNEI, per germline. The CDR3 covers 14 residues. J lost 3 bases, V lost 8 bases, and 3 bases had no gene match. The CDR3 DNA reads TGTGCCAGCGGACTAGCGGGGACGACAGATACGCAGTATTTT. It encodes CASGLAGTTDTQYF.

The CDR3 sequence: CASSPHTETDTQYF. CDR3 DNA: TGTGCCAGCAGCCCACACACAGAGACAGATACGCAGTATTTT. The genes are TRBV7-3 and TRBJ2-3; D remains unclear. The CDR3 spans 14 residues. In germline, CDR1 is SGHTA, CDR2 FQGTGA. The ends were cut back, 5 bases at V and 3 bases at J, with 12 bases in the middle.

This chain links TRBV30 with TRBJ2-7; tentative D call: TRBD2 (6 bases). Trimming stripped 3 bases from V and 3 bases from J, with 9 bases between. Germline V CDR1 and CDR2: GTSNPN, SVGIG (reference sequence). The CDR3 length is 12 residues. DNA for the CDR3: TGTGCCTGGAGAACCGGGGGCTACGAGCAGTACTTC. Its protein is CAWRTGGYEQYF.

This clone was detected only a few times. This chain connects TRBV27 to TRBJ1-3, with D maybe TRBD1 (5 bases). The CDR3 covers 13 residues. Trimming took off 5 bases at V and 4 bases at J, with 9 bases between the two ends. The germline gives CDR1 MNHEY, CDR2 SMNVEV (reference sequence). The DNA of the CDR3 is TGTGCCAGCAGTCCCCGACAGGGAAACACCATATATTTT. Its protein is CASSPRQGNTIYF.

V usage is TRBV6-5 and J usage is TRBJ1-4; no clear D. CDR3 size: 14 residues. V lost 0 bases, J lost 5 bases, and 7 bases lay in between. CDR1 is MNHEY and CDR2 is SVGAGI in the germline V gene. The chain's CDR3 is CASSYSYRNEKLFF. Written as DNA, the CDR3 is TGTGCCAGCAGTTACTCGTACAGAAATGAAAAACTGTTTTTT.

This clone was counted only a few times. The chain carries TRBV6-5 and TRBJ1-3; no clear D gene. The ends were cut back, 5 bases at V and 0 bases at J, with 11 bases in the middle. This CDR3 spans 15 amino acids. Looked up from germline, CDR1 is MNHEY and CDR2 is SVGAGI. The CDR3 DNA reads as TGTGCCAGCAGTCCTCCACAGAGCTCTGGAAACACCATATATTTT. It specifies CASSPPQSSGNTIYF.

This chain uses TRBV2 with TRBJ1-1; D is ambiguous. V was shortened by 5 bases and J by 3 bases, with 7 bases between the two germline ends. CDR3 length: 12 residues. Germline assignment: CDR1 SNHLY and CDR2 FYNNEI. In DNA form, the CDR3 reads TGTGCCAGCAGTCCCCCTGACACTGAAGCTTTCTTT. Amino acids: CASSPPDTEAFF.

This chain links TRBV7-9 with TRBJ1-1; possibly TRBD1 for D (6 bases). This CDR3 comprises 12 residues. V lost 1 base, J lost 12 bases, and 12 bases lay in between. Germline CDR1 is SEHNR and CDR2 is FQNEAQ (reference sequence). The CDR3 is CASSLDRVKTFF. The CDR3 bases are TGTGCCAGCAGCTTAGACAGGGTCAAGACTTTCTTT.

The chain is built from TRBV28 and TRBJ1-6, with TRBD1 as a possible D gene (6 bases). This CDR3 has 15 residues. V lost 8 bases to trimming and J lost 3 bases, with 14 bases between them. CDR1 and CDR2 from the germline V gene are MDHEN and SYDVKM. In nucleotides, the CDR3 is TGTGCCAGCGCACGGACAGAGAACTATAATTCACCCCTCCACTTT. Translation gives CASARTENYNSPLHF.

The V gene is TRBV7-9, the J gene TRBJ2-3; 9 bases map to TRBD2. V lost 5 bases, J lost 4 bases, and 7 bases stayed unmatched. The CDR3 has 15 residues. Germline CDR1 SEHNR, CDR2 FQNEAQ (reference sequence). CDR3 in amino acids: CASSKLAGGADTQYF. Written as DNA, the CDR3 is TGTGCCAGCAGCAAACTAGCGGGCGGGGCAGATACGCAGTATTTT.

Written as DNA, the CDR3 is TGTGCCAGCAGTTCCGGGACAGGGGGACACGAGCAGTACTTC. Residues: CASSSGTGGHEQYF. The chain links TRBV6-5 to TRBJ2-7, with 11 bases that match TRBD1. J lost 5 bases, V lost 4 bases, and 4 bases had no gene match. The CDR3 runs 14 residues. The germline CDR1 and CDR2 sequences are MNHEY and SVGAGI.

The rearrangement uses TRBV28 and TRBJ1-2; D is uncertain. There are 11 residues in the CDR3. Germline CDR1 reads MDHEN; CDR2 reads SYDVKM. With 6 bases removed from V and 7 bases from J, the gap between germline ends came to 9 bases. Written as DNA, the CDR3 is TGTGCCAGCAGAGAGGTCGGTGGCTACACCTTC. Protein sequence: CASREVGGYTF.

The chain carries TRBV18 and TRBJ1-5, with 7 bases that match TRBD1. The CDR3 extends over 15 amino acids. CDR1 KGHSH and CDR2 LQKENI come from the germline V gene. V trimming: 8 bases; J trimming: 5 bases; junction bases outside the gene matches: 12. The CDR3 region has the DNA TGTGCCAGCCCCCCCCCGGACAGGCTCGATCAGCCCCAGCATTTT. The encoded protein is CASPPPDRLDQPQHF.

The chain couples TRBV6-5 to TRBJ2-7, with D unresolved. This CDR3 spans 14 amino acids. The V gene lost 2 bases and the J gene lost 2 bases, with 10 bases spanning the gap. The germline V gene encodes CDR1 MNHEY and CDR2 SVGAGI. CDR3 amino acids: CASSYGRVAYEQYF. The CDR3, as DNA: TGTGCCAGCAGTTACGGTCGGGTCGCCTACGAGCAGTACTTC.

For the CDR3, the DNA is TGTGCCAGCAGAAGACAGGGGGCCACTGAAGCTTTCTTT. It specifies CASRRQGATEAFF. The chain is built from TRBV2 and TRBJ1-1; 10 positions agree with TRBD1. Germline CDR1 SNHLY, CDR2 FYNNEI. There are 13 residues in the CDR3. The J segment lost 4 bases and the V segment lost 6 bases, leaving 2 bases of the junction unmatched.